This TCR beta chain derives from a study of OX40 agonist ivuxolimab in advanced cancers. About the study as a whole: Ivuxolimab was an agonistic, fully human IgG2 monoclonal antibody directed against OX40 (CD134), a costimulatory receptor. Intravenous ivuxolimab was administered to patients every 2 weeks at six dose levels: 0.01, 0.1, 0.3, 1.5, 3 and 10 mg/kg. Peripheral TCRbeta sequencing was intended to test whether TCR sequence diversity was altered and clonal T-cell expansion was caused by ivuxolimab. The paper covers the monotherapy dose-escalation part of the phase I ivuxolimab trial, which included N ≈ 54 patients. Patients were allowed to have had prior anti-PD-1, anti-PD-L1 or anti-CTLA-4 therapy, and 30% to 40% of the dose-escalation patients had previously received checkpoint inhibitors. Among the roughly 52 dose-escalation patients, approximately 20 had hepatocellular carcinoma, roughly 15 melanoma, 9 renal cell carcinoma and 9 head and neck cancer. Partial responses occurred in three dose-escalation patients, of whom one had hepatocellular carcinoma and two had cutaneous melanoma. A male proportion of 75% to 85% and a mean age of 60 years, ranging from about 23 to 79, were recorded for the dose-escalation cohort.

A remark on this clone: Its antigen target is currently unknown. No much larger clone is present one base from it, and per-base qualities are unavailable.

Patients with a history of autoimmune disease or receiving systemic immunosuppression were excluded from the trial. Peripheral blood for TCR sequencing was drawn from every dose cohort at baseline, at cycle 4 day 1 and at cycle 7 day 1. Samples came from an open-label, multicenter, first-in-human phase I dose-escalation trial of ivuxolimab. Adults with locally advanced or metastatic head and neck squamous cell, hepatocellular, melanoma or renal cell carcinoma were enrolled in the trial. Before TCR sequencing, CD4+ T cells and CD8+ T cells from peripheral blood were sorted into separate populations. To sequence the TCRbeta CDR3 region, genomic DNA was isolated from the sorted cells. TCRbeta CDR3 regions were sequenced using the immunoSEQ Assay. TCRdb holds this immuneACCESS table with in-frame rearrangements only. Some clones are missing; in checked studies, unresolved V genes explain under half, and the rest has no known cause. For this sample the table gives under 90,000 clones, of which 80% to 95% were detected only once. Approximately 2% of the sample lies in the top ten.

From V the trimming removes 4 bases and from J it removes 5 bases, while the gene matches leave 14 bases of the junction unaccounted for. The CDR3 runs 17 residues from the cysteine to the phenylalanine. Here the CDR3 DNA is all that survives: 51 bases in frame from base 1. According to the germline V gene, CDR1 reads KGHSH and CDR2 reads LQKENI. Results the study describes overall, beyond this receptor: In partial responders in the 0.1-3.0 mg/kg groups, normalized peripheral clonal expansion was found to be among the lowest, especially among CD8+ T cells. At doses of 0.1 to 3.0 mg/kg, clonal expansion of both CD4+ and CD8+ T cells in blood was seen between baseline and week 6. Which antigens the clonally expanded peripheral T cells were specific for was not determined. On average, CD8+ T cells showed more expanded clones than CD4+ T cells after ivuxolimab. Low levels of normalized T-cell clonal expansion were also seen in some patients who did not respond.

This receptor was taken from an adult with an advanced solid tumor such as melanoma, head and neck, liver or kidney cancer. The sample here was CD4+ or CD8+ T cells sorted from blood, taken in a trial of the OX40 agonist ivuxolimab. The chain links TRBV18 with TRBJ2-3, with 8 junctional bases fitting TRBD1. The CDR3 protein sequence reads: CASSLTYGQGWGDTQYF. The nucleotide sequence is TGTGCCAGCTCACTTACTTACGGACAGGGATGGGGAGATACGCAGTATTTT.